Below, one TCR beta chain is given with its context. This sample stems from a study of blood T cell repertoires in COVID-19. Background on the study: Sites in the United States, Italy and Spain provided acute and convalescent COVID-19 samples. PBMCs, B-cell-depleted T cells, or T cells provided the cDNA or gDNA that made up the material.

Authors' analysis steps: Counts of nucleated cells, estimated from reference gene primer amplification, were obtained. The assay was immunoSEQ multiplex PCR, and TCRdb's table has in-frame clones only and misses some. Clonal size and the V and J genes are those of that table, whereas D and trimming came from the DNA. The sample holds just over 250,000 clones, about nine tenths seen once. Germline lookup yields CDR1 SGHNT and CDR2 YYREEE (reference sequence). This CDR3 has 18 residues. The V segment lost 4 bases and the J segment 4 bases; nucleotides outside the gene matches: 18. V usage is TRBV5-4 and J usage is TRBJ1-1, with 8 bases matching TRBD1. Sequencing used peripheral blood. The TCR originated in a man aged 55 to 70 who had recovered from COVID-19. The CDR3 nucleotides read TGTGCCAGCAGCCAGGGGGGGGCAGGGGGCCCCAAGAGCACTGAAGCTTTCTTT. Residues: CASSQGGAGGPKSTEAFF. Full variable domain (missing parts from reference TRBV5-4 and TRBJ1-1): ETGVTQSPTHLIKTRGQQVTLRCSSQSGHNTVSWYQQALGQGPQFIFQYYREEENGRGNFPPRFSGLQFPNYSSELNVNALELDDSALYLCASSQGGAGGPKSTEAFFGQGTRLTVV.